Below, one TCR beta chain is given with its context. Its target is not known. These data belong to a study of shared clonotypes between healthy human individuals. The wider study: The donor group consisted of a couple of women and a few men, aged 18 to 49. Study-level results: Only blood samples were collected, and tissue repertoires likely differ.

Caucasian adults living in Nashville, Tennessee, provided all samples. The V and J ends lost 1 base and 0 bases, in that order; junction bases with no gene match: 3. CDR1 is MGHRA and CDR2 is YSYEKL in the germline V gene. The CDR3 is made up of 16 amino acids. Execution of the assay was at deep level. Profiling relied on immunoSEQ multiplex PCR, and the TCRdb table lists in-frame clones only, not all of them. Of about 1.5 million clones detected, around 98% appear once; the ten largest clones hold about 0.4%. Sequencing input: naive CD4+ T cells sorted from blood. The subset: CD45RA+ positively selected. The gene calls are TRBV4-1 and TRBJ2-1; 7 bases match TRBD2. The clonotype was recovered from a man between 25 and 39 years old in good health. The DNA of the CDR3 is TGCGCCAGCAGCCAAGGTCTAGCGGACTCCTACAATGAGCAGTTCTTC. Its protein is CASSQGLADSYNEQFF.